The 7 T cell receptor beta chains reported below all come from one sample, sequenced in a study of post-analysis software for immune sequencing data. Study observations and caveats: Roughly 5 TRBV segments, including TRBV5-6, TRBV5-1 and TRBV20-1, were more frequent in patients than controls.

Unique molecular identifiers had been added to the TCR beta cDNA libraries. TCRdb called the PCR reads again in MiXCR, with one record for every CDR3 protein. The sample holds approximately 730,000 distinct CDR3 sequences, roughly 27% seen once. No antigen has been identified for these receptors. Sequenced material: blood. These receptors all come from a girl aged 10 to 17 with multiple sclerosis.

This clonotype was seen only a few times. V is TRBV28 and J is TRBJ1-5; D unresolved. V was trimmed by 8 bases and J by 4 bases, leaving 21 bases between them. The CDR3 has 16 residues. Per the germline V gene, CDR1 is MDHEN and CDR2 is SYDVKM. CDR3 sequence reads: CASLLGGFESNQPQHF. CDR3 coding DNA: TGTGCCAGCTTACTCGGCGGTTTTGAGTCAAATCAGCCCCAGCATTTT.

This clonotype was detected a few times. This sequence joins TRBV25-1 and TRBJ2-7; D may be TRBD1 (5 bases). This CDR3 spans 13 amino acids. Trimming left V 5 bases short and J 5 bases short, with 13 bases between. CDR1 and CDR2 (germline): MGHDK, SYGVNS. CDR3 sequence (DNA): TGTGCCAGCAGTCACAGGCAGGGCGACGAGCAGTACTTC. Protein: CASSHRQGDEQYF.

This clonotype was picked up a small number of times. The V call is TRBV20-1, the J call TRBJ2-1; 14 bases fit TRBD2. There are 18 residues in the CDR3. Germline values: CDR1 DFQATT, CDR2 SNEGSKA (reference sequence). Trimming removed 5 bases from V and 9 bases from J; junction bases left unmatched: 18. This CDR3 reads CSAGRYRGGLAGVSEQFF. The CDR3 nucleotides read TGCAGTGCTGGACGATACAGGGGGGGACTAGCGGGAGTCTCTGAGCAGTTCTTC.

The genes are TRBV20-1 and TRBJ2-7, with D possibly being TRBD1 (6 bases). CDR3 size: 18 residues. Trimming left V 2 bases short and J 3 bases short, with 26 bases between. CDR1 DFQATT and CDR2 SNEGSKA come from the germline V gene (reference sequence). Written as DNA, the CDR3 is TGCAGTGCTAGAAGTAACAGGGCCCTCGGCGCAGAGAGCTACGAGCAGTACTTC. Encoded protein: CSARSNRALGAESYEQYF.

V gene TRBV20-1 combines with J gene TRBJ2-5; tentatively, D is TRBD1 (5 bases). Trimming removed 1 base at V and 3 bases at J, with 12 bases between. The CDR3 contains 14 residues. Per the germline V gene, CDR1 is DFQATT and CDR2 is SNEGSKA (reference sequence). The chain's CDR3 is CSARVLGRKETQYF. DNA of the CDR3: TGCAGTGCTAGAGTGTTGGGGCGGAAAGAGACCCAGTACTTC.

This clonotype was found a few times. The gene calls are TRBV20-1 and TRBJ2-1; D is unclear. This CDR3 region has 16 residues. The V end was cut by 0 bases, the J end by 4 bases, with 16 bases between. The germline V gene encodes CDR1 DFQATT and CDR2 SNEGSKA (reference sequence). The CDR3 DNA follows: TGCAGTGCTAGAGATCCCGAGACCGAGATATACAATGAGCAGTTCTTC. Translating it yields CSARDPETEIYNEQFF.

This clonotype was recorded once. This may be a read error, as it is one base from a much larger clone. This chain links TRBV4-3 with TRBJ2-7; tentatively, D is TRBD2 (6 bases). The V gene's germline CDR1 is LGHNA and CDR2 YSLEER. This CDR3 region has 14 residues. CDR3 residues: CTSSPLGGGDEQYF. Written as DNA, the CDR3 is TGCACCAGCAGCCCCCTCGGGGGTGGGGACGAGCAGTACTTC.